Below, 10 T cell receptor beta chains from the same sample are listed, as sequenced in a study of T cell responses to AZD1222 COVID-19 vaccine. Measured with immunoSEQ multiplex PCR; TCRdb has only the in-frame clones, and not every one. The repertoire holds 150,000 to 200,000 clones, around 86% seen once, with 2.5% to 3% in the top ten. The sample was peripheral blood, taken on day 0 of MenACWY control vaccination. These TCRs come from an adult in good health.

The chain links TRBV5-1 to TRBJ2-5; D is uncertain. CDR3 length equals 13 residues. Trimming cost V 5 bases and J 1 base, with 9 bases left between them. The germline V gene has CDR1 SGHRS and CDR2 YFSETQ. DNA of the CDR3: TGCGCCAGCAGGGGTGCTTCCCAAGAGACCCAGTACTTC. This gives the protein CASRGASQETQYF.

This clone showed up just once. The V gene is TRBV19, the J gene TRBJ1-1; no firm D call. CDR1 and CDR2 from the germline V gene are LNHDA and SQIVND (reference sequence). CDR3 length: 12 amino acids. Deletions cut 6 bases from V and 0 bases from J, with 5 bases between. The DNA of the CDR3 is TGTGCCAGTAGATCGTTGAACACTGAAGCTTTCTTT. Protein: CASRSLNTEAFF.

V gene TRBV30 combines with J gene TRBJ1-1; 10 nucleotides match TRBD1. CDR1 is GTSNPN and CDR2 is SVGIG in the germline V gene (reference sequence). The CDR3 contains 17 residues. After removal of 0 bases from V and 1 base from J, the junction contained 8 bases not matched to a gene. CDR3 DNA: TGTGCCTGGAGTGTAAGGACAGGGGGAGTTGGGAACACTGAAGCTTTCTTT. Translating it yields CAWSVRTGGVGNTEAFF.

This clone was observed a handful of times. CDR3 sequence (DNA): TGTGCCAGCAGTGAATTTGGGACAGTAGGCAATCAGCCCCAGCATTTT. Translating it yields CASSEFGTVGNQPQHF. The gene calls are TRBV2 and TRBJ1-5; 7 bases line up with TRBD1. J lost 2 bases, V lost 2 bases, and 6 bases had no gene match. Germline loops: CDR1 SNHLY, CDR2 FYNNEI. This CDR3 spans 16 amino acids.

This sequence joins TRBV25-1 and TRBJ1-1; 7 bases fit TRBD1. Unmatched junction bases numbered 4, after V lost 2 bases and J lost 10 bases. From germline, CDR1 is MGHDK and CDR2 SYGVNS. CDR3 length equals 12 residues. The CDR3 here is CASSERGRGAFF. CDR3 sequence (DNA): TGTGCCAGCAGTGAAAGGGGGCGAGGAGCTTTCTTT.

The V gene is TRBV14, the J gene TRBJ2-1, with 9 bases aligning to TRBD2. Per germline, CDR1 SGHDN and CDR2 FVKESK. The CDR3 is 16 amino acids. Unmatched junction bases numbered 5, after V lost 2 bases and J lost 3 bases. The CDR3 sequence: CASSQIGTSRYNEQFF. The CDR3 DNA follows: TGTGCCAGCAGCCAAATTGGGACTAGCCGCTACAATGAGCAGTTCTTC.

The chain employs TRBV5-5 and TRBJ1-6, with TRBD1 matching over 8 bases. The ends lost 2 bases at V and 10 bases at J; junction bases unmatched: 5. CDR1 SGHKS and CDR2 YYEKEE come from the germline V gene (reference sequence). The CDR3 has 14 amino acids. The CDR3 DNA is TGTGCCAGCAGCTTTCGACAGGGGAACTCACCCCTCCACTTT. This encodes CASSFRQGNSPLHF.

The V and J genes are TRBV7-9 and TRBJ1-6; D remains ambiguous. V lost 0 bases, J lost 2 bases, and 8 bases lay in between. The CDR3 totals 16 residues. The V gene's germline CDR1 is SEHNR and CDR2 FQNEAQ (reference sequence). This CDR3 is CASSLARGPYNSPLHF. In DNA form, the CDR3 reads TGTGCCAGCAGCTTAGCGCGTGGCCCCTATAATTCACCCCTCCACTTT.

The table lists this clone with a count of one. The CDR3, as DNA: TGCGCCAGCAGCCAAGGAAGCAACTCTGGAAACACCATATATTTT. This gives the protein CASSQGSNSGNTIYF. V is TRBV4-1 and J is TRBJ1-3; D is unclear. Germline V gene data show CDR1 as MGHRA and CDR2 as YSYEKL. This CDR3 is 15 amino acids long. The germline V and J ends were trimmed by 1 base and 0 bases, with 7 bases remaining between them.

The V and J genes are TRBV30 and TRBJ2-7; D may be TRBD2 (6 bases). In germline, CDR1 is GTSNPN, CDR2 SVGIG (reference sequence). Trimming removed 8 bases at V and 1 base at J, with 12 bases between. This CDR3 has 12 amino acids. The CDR3 nucleotides are TGTGCCGGTACCGGGAGTTCCTACGAGCAGTACTTC. It is translated as CAGTGSSYEQYF.